This passage covers 22 T cell receptor beta chains from one sample sequenced in a study of Graves' ophthalmopathy and Graves' hyperthyroidism. Transcripts of RNA were the source for amplifying TCR beta CDR3 regions. RT-PCR in the first round used HTBI primers; a second-round multiplex PCR followed. One entry per CDR3 protein, called by TCRdb with MiXCR from the multiplex PCR reads. The repertoire holds about 620,000 distinct CDR3 sequences, with about a fifth as singletons. Sequencing used peripheral blood. The source is a woman in her late teens or twenties with stable Graves' hyperthyroidism. Some clones in this sample may be carry-over from other donors' samples.

V gene TRBV12-3 or TRBV12-4 combines with J gene TRBJ2-2; D is ambiguous. The CDR3 runs to 14 residues. Trimming took 5 bases from V and 1 from J, leaving 8 bases between them. CDR3 coding DNA: TGTGCCAGCAGTCCCCTTCGGAACACCGGGGAGCTGTTTTTT. As protein: CASSPLRNTGELFF.

The sample holds many counts of this clonotype. This chain links TRBV11-2 with TRBJ2-7; 7 bases agree with TRBD2. The CDR3 sequence is 17 residues long. The trim removed 7 bases at V and 1 base at J, leaving 16 bases unmatched. The germline gives CDR1 SGHAT, CDR2 FQNNGV. Here the CDR3 reads CASTLVAFASGSYEQYF. In DNA form, the CDR3 reads TGTGCCAGCACCCTCGTCGCCTTCGCTAGCGGATCCTACGAGCAGTACTTC.

This clonotype appeared many times. The V and J genes are TRBV20-1 and TRBJ1-1; D gene uncertain. V was pared by 6 bases and J by 2 bases, with 10 bases between. The CDR3 totals 12 residues. Germline-derived CDR1 and CDR2 are DFQATT and SNEGSKA (reference sequence). The CDR3 loop reads CSALTLNTEAFF. CDR3 coding DNA: TGCAGTGCCCTGACACTTAACACTGAAGCTTTCTTT.

In this sample, this clonotype turned up a few times. This rearrangement joins TRBV9 to TRBJ2-7; the match to TRBD1 covers 7 bases. CDR3 length equals 14 residues. V trimming: 4 bases; J trimming: 3 bases; junction bases outside the gene matches: 7. The germline CDR1 and CDR2 sequences are SGDLS and YYNGEE. The CDR3 bases are TGTGCCAGCAGCCCCAGACAGGGTTTCTACGAGCAGTACTTC. It encodes CASSPRQGFYEQYF.

This clonotype has ten or more counts. The chain joins TRBV9 to TRBJ1-1, with D perhaps TRBD1 (5 bases). This CDR3 is 11 amino acids long. Germline assignment: CDR1 SGDLS and CDR2 YYNGEE. CDR3: CVQGRKTEAFF. CDR3 coding DNA: TGTGTCCAGGGACGAAAAACTGAAGCTTTCTTT. The whole variable domain, remainder taken from reference TRBV9 and TRBJ1-1, is DSGVTQTPKHLITATGQRVTLRCSPRSGDLSVYWYQQSLDQGLQFLIQYYNGEERAKGNILERFSAQQFPDLHSELNLSSLELGDSALYFCVQGRKTEAFFGQGTRLTVV.

This clonotype was picked up many times. For the CDR3, the DNA is TGTGCCAGCAGCTCGGGAGCGGACCCTTCGCCCTACGAGCAGTACTTC. It translates to CASSSGADPSPYEQYF. The chain is built from TRBV7-2 and TRBJ2-7; D is perhaps TRBD2 (6 bases). V lost 4 bases and J lost 2, with 18 bases in between. Germline V gene lookup returns CDR1 SGHTA and CDR2 FQGNSA. The CDR3 consists of 16 residues.

This clonotype was seen a single time. The chain combines TRBV6-5 with TRBJ1-1; TRBD1 matches 8 bases. This CDR3 is 16 amino acids long. The germline V gene has CDR1 MNHEY and CDR2 SVGAGI. After removal of 2 bases from V and 7 bases from J, the junction contained 12 bases not matched to a gene. CDR3 loop: CASSYRYRGLISEAFF. CDR3 DNA sequence: TGTGCCAGCAGTTACCGCTACAGGGGGTTGATCAGTGAAGCTTTCTTT.

V is TRBV28 and J is TRBJ1-1, with 7 bases matching TRBD1. The germline CDR1 and CDR2 sequences are MDHEN and SYDVKM. Germline trimming cut 5 bases from V and 1 base from J; bases unmatched to any gene: 13. CDR3 size: 17 residues. CDR3 region: CASSLPKTGTTNTEAFF. The DNA of the CDR3 is TGTGCCAGCAGTCTCCCCAAGACAGGGACGACGAACACTGAAGCTTTCTTT.

The table lists this clonotype with many counts. This chain uses TRBV15 with TRBJ2-7; TRBD1 aligns across 9 bases. The CDR3 length is 13 residues. Unmatched junction bases numbered 5, after V lost 8 bases and J lost 3 bases. Germline CDR1 reads LNHNV; CDR2 reads YYDKDF (reference sequence). DNA for the CDR3: TGTGCCACCTCCCGGGACAGGGTCTACGAGCAGTACTTC. This sequence encodes CATSRDRVYEQYF. The entire variable domain, with the rest obtained from reference TRBV15 and TRBJ2-7, is as follows: DAMVIQNPRYQVTQFGKPVTLSCSQTLNHNVMYWYQQKSSQAPKLLFHYYDKDFNNEADTPDNFQSRRPNTSFCFLDIRSPGLGDTAMYLCATSRDRVYEQYFGPGTRLTVT.

This rearrangement joins TRBV6-2 or TRBV6-3 to TRBJ2-7; D perhaps matches TRBD1 (6 bases). The CDR3 has 15 residues. Germline CDR1 reads MNHEY; CDR2 reads SVGEGT. Trimming pared 2 bases from V and 6 bases from J, leaving 17 bases between. As DNA, the CDR3 is TGTGCCAGCAGTTACCACTACACAGGGATCTGCGAGCAGTACTTC. Protein product: CASSYHYTGICEQYF.

This clonotype was seen a few times. The chain links TRBV12-3 or TRBV12-4 to TRBJ2-5; D call uncertain. The CDR3 totals 16 residues. Trimming removed 7 bases at V and 0 bases at J, with 18 bases between. CDR3 protein: CASTGTKALNQETQYF. CDR3 sequence (DNA): TGTGCCAGCACCGGTACGAAAGCGCTTAACCAAGAGACCCAGTACTTC.

This clonotype was detected only once. The chain joins TRBV2 to TRBJ2-7; no reliable D call. The CDR3 covers 15 residues. Trimming took off 2 bases at V and 0 bases at J, with 11 bases between the two ends. Looked up from germline, CDR1 is SNHLY and CDR2 is FYNNEI. The DNA of the CDR3 is TGTGCCAGCAGTGAACGTCCGTGGAGCTCCTACGAGCAGTACTTC. It specifies CASSERPWSSYEQYF.

This clonotype has only a few counts. A read error may be the cause here, since a much bigger clone is one base away. The CDR3 DNA reads as TGCAGTGCTAGAGGGGACAAGGGGAACACTGAAGCTTGCTTT. It is translated as CSARGDKGNTEACF. This chain joins TRBV20-1 and TRBJ1-1; TRBD1 is a possible D gene (6 bases). The CDR3 sequence is 14 residues long. CDR1 is DFQATT and CDR2 is SNEGSKA in the germline V gene (reference sequence).

This clonotype was observed a few times. The V gene is TRBV9, the J gene TRBJ2-2, with 8 bases identical to TRBD1. This CDR3 region has 16 residues. Germline trimming cut 4 bases from V and 6 bases from J; bases unmatched to any gene: 11. Germline CDR1 is SGDLS and CDR2 is YYNGEE. The CDR3 region is CASSFQDRVLAGELFF. The CDR3 DNA reads as TGTGCCAGCAGCTTCCAGGACAGGGTATTGGCCGGGGAGCTGTTTTTT.

This clonotype was found many times. This sequence joins TRBV27 and TRBJ2-7; D perhaps matches TRBD1 (6 bases). The CDR3 runs to 12 residues. Germline V lookup: CDR1 MNHEY, CDR2 SMNVEV (reference sequence). The V end lost 7 bases, the J end lost 2 bases, and 9 bases lay between the germline ends. The CDR3 region is CASTGTTYEQYF. In DNA form, the CDR3 reads TGTGCCAGCACCGGGACAACCTACGAGCAGTACTTC.

The CDR3 loop reads CSARGGGGSYEQYF. As DNA, the CDR3 is TGCAGTGCACGGGGAGGGGGGGGCTCCTACGAGCAGTACTTC. The chain recombines TRBV20-1 with TRBJ2-7, with D possibly being TRBD2 (7 bases). In germline, CDR1 is DFQATT, CDR2 SNEGSKA (reference sequence). CDR3 length equals 14 residues. Trimming pared 6 bases from V and 0 bases from J, leaving 15 bases between.

This clonotype was seen many times. The genes are TRBV4-1 and TRBJ2-7; perhaps TRBD2 as D (6 bases). V was trimmed by 0 bases and J by 6 bases, leaving 12 bases between them. In germline, CDR1 is MGHRA, CDR2 YSYEKL. The CDR3 is 14 amino acids. The CDR3 spells CASSQEPMGGEQYF. DNA for the CDR3: TGCGCCAGCAGCCAAGAGCCCATGGGGGGCGAGCAGTACTTC.

Ten or more counts support this clonotype. The chain couples TRBV6-1 to TRBJ1-1; 7 bases align to TRBD1. Looked up from germline, CDR1 is MNHNS and CDR2 is SASEGT. This CDR3 contains 15 residues. V lost 6 bases, J lost 0 bases, and 7 bases stayed unmatched. CDR3 DNA sequence: TGTGCCAGCAGCTCAAGAACAGGGGTGAACACTGAAGCTTTCTTT. It yields the protein CASSSRTGVNTEAFF.

Of note for this clonotype: Being one base from a much bigger clone, this may be a read error. The CDR3 does not close with the conserved phenylalanine or tryptophan, likely indicating a read error. CDR3 in DNA: TGTGCCAGCAGTTACTCGAAGGGGGGAGGATACACTGAAGCTTTCTTG. It codes for CASSYSKGGGYTEAFL. The chain has TRBV6-5 and TRBJ1-1; D perhaps matches TRBD1 (6 bases). The CDR3 extends over 16 amino acids. Germline CDR1 MNHEY, CDR2 SVGAGI. With 0 bases removed from V and 3 bases from J, the gap between germline ends came to 14 bases.

Many counts were recorded for this clonotype. The chain links TRBV6-1 to TRBJ2-7, with a tentative D call TRBD2 (7 bases). V dropped 2 bases and J dropped 4 bases, with 18 bases sitting between them. In germline, CDR1 is MNHNS, CDR2 SASEGT. The CDR3 sequence is 16 residues long. The CDR3: CASSEWPRGAGYEQYF. DNA of the CDR3: TGTGCCAGCAGTGAATGGCCCCGGGGGGCCGGGTACGAGCAGTACTTC.

A single count supports this clonotype. J is TRBJ2-5 and V is TRBV6-2 or TRBV6-3; the D gene could be TRBD1 or TRBD2 (6 bases each). This CDR3 region has 14 residues. Trimming left V 0 bases short and J 5 bases short, with 10 bases between. CDR1 is MNHEY and CDR2 is SVGEGT in the germline V gene. The CDR3 DNA follows: TGTGCCAGCAGTTACTCGAGGGGGGCCGAGACCCAGTACTTC. Its translation: CASSYSRGAETQYF.

The chain couples TRBV20-1 to TRBJ2-7; a possible D gene is TRBD2 (6 bases). CDR3 length: 14 residues. Germline values: CDR1 DFQATT, CDR2 SNEGSKA (reference sequence). V was trimmed by 0 bases and J by 4 bases, leaving 13 bases between them. As DNA, the CDR3 is TGCAGTGCTAGAGATATAATTCGGGGGTACGAGCAGTACTTC. It yields the protein CSARDIIRGYEQYF.